These 27 T cell receptor beta chains were sequenced from one sample in a study of long-term antiretroviral therapy in people with HIV. Survey-level resolution applied to immunoSEQ assay v3.0. Assay used: immunoSEQ multiplex PCR; TCRdb lists only in-frame clones, some missing. This table has 9,000 to 13,000 clones, around 88% appearing once. Sequencing used unsorted PBMCs, obtained 0.2 years before starting antiretroviral therapy. These receptors all stem from a middle-aged woman with HIV.

V usage is TRBV6-5 and J usage is TRBJ2-4, with D perhaps TRBD2 (6 bases). The CDR3 spans 15 residues. CDR1 and CDR2 (germline): MNHEY, SVGAGI. V was pared by 6 bases and J by 9 bases, with 21 bases between. The CDR3 DNA reads TGTGCCAGCAGGCGTGGGACTTCGGAGGGGAGCATTCAGTACTTC. Translating it yields CASRRGTSEGSIQYF.

This chain connects TRBV4-1 to TRBJ1-6; TRBD1 aligns across 7 bases. The V and J ends lost 1 base and 4 bases, in that order; junction bases with no gene match: 7. Germline V gives CDR1 MGHRA, CDR2 YSYEKL. This CDR3 is built from 17 residues. CDR3 nucleotides: TGCGCCAGCAGCCAAGGGCCCGGGACAGCTTATAATTCACCCCTCCACTTT. Amino acid sequence: CASSQGPGTAYNSPLHF.

This clone was counted between two and nine times. This chain links TRBV30 with TRBJ2-2, with D possibly being TRBD1 (6 bases). Trimming cost V 5 bases and J 2 bases, with 12 bases left between them. This CDR3 region has 14 residues. Germline V lookup: CDR1 GTSNPN, CDR2 SVGIG (reference sequence). Written as DNA, the CDR3 is TGTGCCTGGGATTGGACAGCCAACACCGGGGAGCTGTTTTTT. Translation: CAWDWTANTGELFF.

V usage is TRBV7-8 and J usage is TRBJ1-3, with TRBD1 as a possible D gene (6 bases). CDR1 is SGHVS and CDR2 is FQNEAQ in the germline V gene. V was cut by 7 bases and J by 4 bases, with 17 bases left in between. The CDR3 totals 15 residues. Here the CDR3 DNA reads TGTGCCAGCATCGATCGGACAGCGTCGGGAAACACCATATATTTT. It codes for CASIDRTASGNTIYF.

The chain links TRBV2 to TRBJ2-2; 13 positions agree with TRBD2. CDR3 length equals 17 residues. Per germline, CDR1 SNHLY and CDR2 FYNNEI. Trimming cost V 6 bases and J 6 bases; bases outside gene matches: 10. The CDR3, as DNA: TGTGCCAGCAGATCACTAGCGGGGGGGACAGGGGCCGGGGAGCTGTTTTTT. This codes for CASRSLAGGTGAGELFF. The whole variable domain, remainder taken from reference TRBV2 and TRBJ2-2, is EPEVTQTPSHQVTQMGQEVILRCVPISNHLYFYWYRQILGQKVEFLVSFYNNEISEKSEIFDDQFSVERPDGSNFTLKIRSTKLEDSAMYFCASRSLAGGTGAGELFFGEGSRLTVL.

The V and J genes are TRBV20-1 and TRBJ1-2, with a weak D call TRBD1 (5 bases). This CDR3 is built from 11 residues. The ends were cut back, 4 bases at V and 2 bases at J, with 5 bases in the middle. Germline values: CDR1 DFQATT, CDR2 SNEGSKA (reference sequence). In nucleotides, the CDR3 is TGCAGTGCTAAGGGGAACTATGGCTACACCTTC. The encoded protein is CSAKGNYGYTF.

This sequence joins TRBV7-9 and TRBJ2-1; 12 bases align to TRBD2. Germline CDR1 reads SEHNR; CDR2 reads FQNEAQ (reference sequence). The CDR3 consists of 17 residues. The V gene end was trimmed by 6 bases and the J gene end by 4 bases; junction bases not matched to a gene: 10. Written as DNA, the CDR3 is TGTGCCAGCAGGTTGCTAGCGGGGGGGCCGGGGTACAATGAGCAGTTCTTC. Amino acids: CASRLLAGGPGYNEQFF.

V and J are TRBV7-9 and TRBJ1-5; the match to TRBD1 covers 7 bases. Trimming at V came to 1 base and at J to 0 bases, leaving 9 bases not matched to a gene. The CDR3 extends over 18 amino acids. Germline lookup yields CDR1 SEHNR and CDR2 FQNEAQ (reference sequence). CDR3 nucleotide sequence: TGTGCCAGCAGCTTAGGATGGGACAGCGACGATAGCAATCAGCCCCAGCATTTT. Translating gives CASSLGWDSDDSNQPQHF.

The V call is TRBV19, the J call TRBJ2-5; 9 bases are shared with TRBD1. Germline assignment: CDR1 LNHDA and CDR2 SQIVND (reference sequence). The CDR3 sequence is 15 residues long. The junction had 4 bases not matched to a gene; V was cut back by 3 bases and J by 2 bases. The CDR3 region is CASSIGQGIQETQYF. The CDR3 coding sequence is TGTGCCAGTAGTATCGGACAGGGGATACAAGAGACCCAGTACTTC.

The V call is TRBV6-5, the J call TRBJ1-5; the D gene is possibly TRBD1 (5 bases). The CDR3 length is 15 residues. The V and J ends lost 6 bases and 5 bases respectively, with 17 bases between them. Germline V gene sequence: CDR1 MNHEY, CDR2 SVGAGI. The CDR3 loop is CASSRTGVGDQPQHF. In nucleotides, the CDR3 is TGTGCCAGCAGCAGAACAGGAGTCGGAGATCAGCCCCAGCATTTT.

The V and J genes are TRBV7-7 and TRBJ2-2; D unresolved. V shed 1 base and J shed 3 bases, with 6 bases lying between them. Looked up from germline, CDR1 is SSHAT and CDR2 is FNYEAQ (reference sequence). The CDR3 is 14 amino acids. The CDR3 DNA reads as TGTGCCAGCAGCTTAGGACAAGACACCGGGGAGCTGTTTTTT. Protein product: CASSLGQDTGELFF.

The chain has TRBV19 and TRBJ2-2; D might be TRBD1 or TRBD2, each matching 6 bases. The CDR3 is 15 residues long. V dropped 3 bases and J dropped 6 bases, with 14 bases sitting between them. CDR1 and CDR2 (germline): LNHDA, SQIVND (reference sequence). The CDR3 DNA sequence: TGTGCCAGTAGTATTTCCGGGGGCCGGGCCGGGGAGCTGTTTTTT. Translated, it gives CASSISGGRAGELFF.

CDR3 DNA: TGTGCCAGCTCACCACCGACAGGGGGGAGAACAGATACGCAGTATTTT. Translating gives CASSPPTGGRTDTQYF. The chain joins TRBV18 to TRBJ2-3, with 9 bases that match TRBD1. The CDR3 is made up of 16 amino acids. CDR1 is KGHSH, CDR2 LQKENI, per germline. V was pared by 0 bases and J by 3 bases, with 4 bases of the junction left unmatched.

V and J are TRBV13 and TRBJ1-4; D is perhaps TRBD1 (6 bases). From germline, CDR1 is PRHDT and CDR2 FYEKMQ (reference sequence). CDR3 length: 15 residues. V gave up 5 bases and J gave up 8 bases, with 18 bases separating them. In DNA form, the CDR3 reads TGTGCCAGCAGCCTTAGACAGGCTGGTACCGAAAAACTGTTTTTT. Its protein product is CASSLRQAGTEKLFF. Variable domain in full (rest from reference TRBV13 and TRBJ1-4): AAGVIQSPRHLIKEKRETATLKCYPIPRHDTVYWYQQGPGQDPQFLISFYEKMQSDKGSIPDRFSAQQFSDYHSELNMSSLELGDSALYFCASSLRQAGTEKLFFGSGTQLSVL.

The J gene is TRBJ2-1, the V gene TRBV10-3, with 8 bases matching TRBD2. Per germline, CDR1 ENHRY and CDR2 SYGVKD. The CDR3 length is 17 residues. J lost 7 bases, V lost 3 bases, and 14 bases had no gene match. This CDR3 reads CAISDGRGANHENEQFF. The DNA for the CDR3 is TGTGCCATCAGTGACGGGCGGGGGGCCAACCACGAGAATGAGCAGTTCTTC.

This clone is a singleton in its sample. Here the CDR3 reads CASSLMGQGTEAFF. For the CDR3, the DNA is TGTGCCAGCAGCTTGATGGGCCAGGGAACTGAAGCTTTCTTT. The rearrangement links TRBV7-9 to TRBJ1-1; D might be TRBD1 (5 bases). Germline V gene sequence: CDR1 SEHNR, CDR2 FQNEAQ (reference sequence). CDR3 size: 14 residues. The V end was cut by 3 bases, the J end by 5 bases, with 13 bases between.

The chain couples TRBV7-9 to TRBJ1-3, with 7 nucleotides matching TRBD1. The CDR3 extends over 18 amino acids. Germline V lookup: CDR1 SEHNR, CDR2 FQNEAQ (reference sequence). Losses at the gene ends were 5 bases for V and 0 bases for J; bases not matched to a gene: 13. The CDR3 here is CASSRSPGQPASGNTIYF. The CDR3 coding sequence is TGTGCCAGCAGCCGCTCCCCGGGACAGCCCGCCTCTGGAAACACCATATATTTT.

This clone has just a few counts. CDR3 DNA sequence: TGTGCCAGCAGACCCACTAGCGAGCAGTACTTC. It codes for CASRPTSEQYF. V is TRBV7-2 and J is TRBJ2-7; possibly TRBD2 for D (5 bases). The CDR3 loop spans 11 amino acids. V dropped 6 bases and J dropped 6 bases, with 9 bases sitting between them. Germline values: CDR1 SGHTA, CDR2 FQGNSA.

This clone has only one observation. The gene calls are TRBV9 and TRBJ1-2, with a weak D call TRBD1 (5 bases). The CDR3 is 16 residues long. Trimming left V 0 bases short and J 2 bases short, with 14 bases between. From germline, CDR1 is SGDLS and CDR2 YYNGEE. CDR3 protein: CASSVGAGTLNYGYTF. The CDR3 DNA reads as TGTGCCAGCAGCGTAGGGGCAGGGACTTTAAACTATGGCTACACCTTC.

The J gene is TRBJ1-4, the V gene TRBV5-1; D unresolved. CDR3 length: 14 amino acids. Between the trimmed V and J ends, which lost 4 bases and 8 bases, there was a span of 15 bases. Looked up from germline, CDR1 is SGHRS and CDR2 is YFSETQ. The CDR3 is CASSEGSGGEKLFF. The CDR3 DNA reads as TGCGCCAGCAGCGAGGGCTCGGGAGGCGAAAAACTGTTTTTT. Using reference TRBV5-1 and TRBJ1-4 for the parts outside the CDR3, the full variable domain is KAGVTQTPRYLIKTRGQQVTLSCSPISGHRSVSWYQQTPGQGLQFLFEYFSETQRNKGNFPGRFSGRQFSNSRSEMNVSTLELGDSALYLCASSEGSGGEKLFFGSGTQLSVL.

In DNA, the CDR3 is TGCGCCAGCAGCCCGACAGGGATTGGTGAAAAACTGTTTTTT. Translation: CASSPTGIGEKLFF. The chain carries TRBV4-3 and TRBJ1-4; 7 bases align to TRBD1. Germline V gene sequence: CDR1 LGHNA, CDR2 YSLEER. Trimming at V came to 4 bases and at J to 7 bases, leaving 6 bases not matched to a gene. The CDR3 runs to 14 residues.

The chain is built from TRBV5-6 and TRBJ2-5; no reliable D call. V was trimmed by 3 bases and J by 4 bases, leaving 19 bases between them. This CDR3 region has 16 residues. Germline V gives CDR1 SGHDT, CDR2 YYEEEE. Here the CDR3 reads CASSSPRWTNRETQYF. Written as DNA, the CDR3 is TGTGCCAGCAGCTCCCCCCGTTGGACCAATCGAGAGACCCAGTACTTC.

This clone was detected only once. V is TRBV18 and J is TRBJ1-2; 7 bases agree with TRBD1. Germline values: CDR1 KGHSH, CDR2 LQKENI. V lost 2 bases and J lost 2; bases outside the gene matches: 17. There are 19 residues in the CDR3. The CDR3 nucleotides are TGTGCCAGCTCACCATTAGGGGGCGGATTCCTTTACTCGAACTATGGCTACACCTTC. Residues: CASSPLGGGFLYSNYGYTF.

This chain links TRBV6-1 with TRBJ1-2, with D perhaps TRBD1 (5 bases). Between the trimmed V and J ends, which lost 1 base and 6 bases, there was a span of 9 bases. CDR1 and CDR2 from the germline V gene are MNHNS and SASEGT. There are 13 residues in the CDR3. The CDR3 nucleotides read TGTGCCAGCAGTGAAGGGGGCAGCCATGGCTACACCTTC. As protein: CASSEGGSHGYTF.

The gene calls are TRBV10-3 and TRBJ2-7; D remains ambiguous. This CDR3 contains 16 residues. Trimming cost V 2 bases and J 5 bases, with 19 bases left between them. Germline V lookup: CDR1 ENHRY, CDR2 SYGVKD. CDR3 coding DNA: TGTGCCATCAGTGAGGCGAGTCCGTGGTACAGCGACGAGCAGTACTTC. Translated: CAISEASPWYSDEQYF.

In its sample, this clone was seen once. The chain recombines TRBV5-6 with TRBJ2-3; no clear D gene. This CDR3 has 15 amino acids. V dropped 2 bases and J dropped 6 bases, with 16 bases sitting between them. Germline V CDR1 and CDR2: SGHDT, YYEEEE. DNA for the CDR3: TGTGCCAGCAGCTTTTTTGATCGTTTAGCCGATACGCAGTATTTT. Protein sequence: CASSFFDRLADTQYF. The full variable domain, completed using reference TRBV5-6 and TRBJ2-3, is DAGVTQSPTHLIKTRGQQVTLRCSPKSGHDTVSWYQQALGQGPQFIFQYYEEEERQRGNFPDRFSGHQFPNYSSELNVNALLLGDSALYLCASSFFDRLADTQYFGPGTRLTVL.

V gene TRBV6-6 combines with J gene TRBJ1-5, with D maybe TRBD1 (5 bases). V shed 4 bases and J shed 2 bases, with 9 bases lying between them. The germline V gene has CDR1 MNHNY and CDR2 SVGAGI (reference sequence). CDR3 size: 14 residues. The CDR3 is CASSWDWGNQPQHF. The CDR3 coding sequence is TGTGCCAGCAGTTGGGACTGGGGCAATCAGCCCCAGCATTTT.